These 17 T cell receptor beta chains share one sample of origin, sequenced in a study of T-cell reconstitution after alpha-beta-depleted transplantation in children (dated by TCRdb to the mid-2010s). Libraries were made using PCR. For sequencing, an Illumina HiSeq 2500 was employed. To normalize quantification of the TCRbeta repertoire, the TCR libraries were built with molecular barcoding that relied on unique molecular identifiers. TCRdb passed the public sequencing reads through fastp at Q25 and MiXCR, retaining productive beta sequences. Under each unique CDR3 protein, matching rows form one entry showing the most common genes and DNA. The sample contains 200,000 to 250,000 distinct CDR3 sequences, around 8.4% of them found a single time. The ten largest clonotypes hold approximately 34% of the sample. Taken with the paper, the label for treatment or condition translates to: allogeneic hematopoietic cell transplantation with graft depleted of TCRalphabeta T cells and CD19 B cells.

Sequenced here: PBMCs, mostly from graft donor cells, sampled 360 days after TCRalphabeta/CD19-depleted stem cell transplant. The receptors originated from a male patient between 2 and 15 years old who had a stem cell transplant for acute myeloid leukemia, so the T cells may come from the graft donor.

V is TRBV29-1 and J is TRBJ1-5; no clear D gene. Per germline, CDR1 SQVTM and CDR2 ANQGSEA. With 4 bases removed from V and 6 bases from J, the gap between germline ends came to 13 bases. This CDR3 comprises 13 residues. The CDR3 protein is CSVGYREGQPQHF. DNA of the CDR3: TGCAGCGTTGGATATAGGGAGGGTCAGCCCCAGCATTTT.

This clonotype appeared a few times. V usage is TRBV20-1 and J usage is TRBJ2-1; 7 bases are a match to TRBD1. CDR3 length equals 13 residues. The germline gives CDR1 DFQATT, CDR2 SNEGSKA (reference sequence). The V gene end was trimmed by 5 bases and the J gene end by 5 bases; junction bases not matched to a gene: 6. In DNA, the CDR3 is TGCAGTGCTGGATGGACAGGAGACAATGAGCAGTTCTTC. Amino acids: CSAGWTGDNEQFF.

The chain employs TRBV5-1 and TRBJ2-5; weak D call: TRBD1 (6 bases). The germline V gene encodes CDR1 SGHRS and CDR2 YFSETQ. The CDR3 extends over 16 amino acids. Trimming removed 4 bases from V and 5 bases from J, with 21 bases in between. This chain's CDR3 is CASSNDRNRLSETQYF. CDR3 nucleotides: TGCGCCAGCAGCAACGACAGGAACAGGCTCTCGGAGACCCAGTACTTC.

This rearrangement joins TRBV7-8 to TRBJ2-1; D possibly corresponds to TRBD1 (6 bases). V gave up 1 base and J gave up 0 bases, with 16 bases separating them. This CDR3 has 18 amino acids. CDR1 and CDR2 from the germline V gene are SGHVS and FQNEAQ. DNA for the CDR3: TGTGCCAGCAGCTTAGTGGCCAGACAGGCCAGCTCCTACAATGAGCAGTTCTTC. As protein: CASSLVARQASSYNEQFF. The full variable domain, in which reference TRBV7-8 and TRBJ2-1 provide the parts outside the CDR3, is GAGVSQSPRYKVAKRGQDVALRCDPISGHVSLFWYQQALGQGPEFLTYFQNEAQLDKSGLPSDRFFAERPEGSVSTLKIQRTQQEDSAVYLCASSLVARQASSYNEQFFGPGTRLTVL.

This clonotype has a count of ten or more. This chain links TRBV5-6 with TRBJ2-7; D remains unclear. Trimming took off 2 bases at V and 4 bases at J, with 10 bases between the two ends. The CDR3 consists of 13 residues. Germline V gives CDR1 SGHDT, CDR2 YYEEEE. The CDR3 here is CASSFGSRYEQYF. In nucleotides, the CDR3 is TGTGCCAGCAGCTTTGGTAGCCGATACGAGCAGTACTTC.

This clonotype was recorded at least ten times. The CDR3 bases are TGCAGCGTTGACCGTTATGCTAGCGGGAGAGCACCCAATGAGCAGTTCTTC. Residues: CSVDRYASGRAPNEQFF. The chain joins TRBV29-1 to TRBJ2-1; TRBD2 matches at 10 bases. The CDR3 has 17 residues. Trimming removed 3 bases from V and 6 bases from J; junction bases left unmatched: 14. The germline V gene has CDR1 SQVTM and CDR2 ANQGSEA.

The chain joins TRBV20-1 to TRBJ2-5; D could derive from TRBD1 or TRBD2 (6 bases each). This CDR3 has 17 amino acids. CDR1 DFQATT and CDR2 SNEGSKA come from the germline V gene (reference sequence). V lost 0 bases and J lost 0, with 17 bases in between. CDR3 sequence reads: CSARDRFGGRYQETQYF. The CDR3 bases are TGCAGTGCTAGAGATCGATTCGGGGGCCGGTACCAAGAGACCCAGTACTTC.

In its sample, this clonotype was seen a few times. J is TRBJ2-3 and V is TRBV7-2, with a weak D call TRBD2 (5 bases). Per germline, CDR1 SGHTA and CDR2 FQGNSA. V dropped 0 bases and J dropped 4 bases, with 8 bases sitting between them. The CDR3 is 14 amino acids. CDR3 loop: CASSLAGAPDTQYF. The CDR3 DNA follows: TGTGCCAGCAGCTTAGCGGGAGCCCCAGATACGCAGTATTTT.

This clonotype was counted a few times. V gene TRBV7-2 combines with J gene TRBJ2-3; 10 nucleotides align to TRBD2. Per the germline V gene, CDR1 is SGHTA and CDR2 is FQGNSA. This CDR3 region has 17 residues. The trim removed 2 bases at V and 5 bases at J, leaving 10 bases unmatched. CDR3: CASSLQLRPSGGDTQYF. The CDR3 DNA is TGTGCCAGCAGCTTACAATTGCGTCCTAGCGGGGGAGATACGCAGTATTTT.

At least ten counts were recorded for this clonotype. The chain recombines TRBV5-1 with TRBJ1-3; perhaps TRBD1 as D (6 bases). Trimming stripped 4 bases from V and 2 bases from J, with 10 bases between. CDR1 is SGHRS and CDR2 is YFSETQ in the germline V gene. This CDR3 contains 14 residues. The DNA of the CDR3 is TGCGCCAGCAGCGCGGGACAAACTGGAAACACCATATATTTT. It codes for CASSAGQTGNTIYF. The full variable domain, with the rest looked up from reference TRBV5-1 and TRBJ1-3, is KAGVTQTPRYLIKTRGQQVTLSCSPISGHRSVSWYQQTPGQGLQFLFEYFSETQRNKGNFPGRFSGRQFSNSRSEMNVSTLELGDSALYLCASSAGQTGNTIYFGEGSWLTVV.

This chain links TRBV2 with TRBJ2-7; 8 positions match TRBD1. The CDR3 is made up of 17 amino acids. CDR1 is SNHLY, CDR2 FYNNEI, per germline. V shed 5 bases and J 5 bases; nucleotides not matched to a gene: 17. The CDR3 coding sequence is TGTGCCAGCAGTCCACTCCGGACAGGGTCATATCTGGACGAGCAGTACGTC. It yields the protein CASSPLRTGSYLDEQYV.

This clonotype was recorded a few times. The genes are TRBV7-2 and TRBJ2-3, with no clear D. The CDR3 extends over 13 amino acids. Germline CDR1 is SGHTA and CDR2 is FQGNSA. V was cut by 3 bases and J by 7 bases, with 11 bases left in between. For the CDR3, the DNA is TGTGCCAGCAGCTTCGGCTACTCCAATACGCAGTATTTT. Its translation: CASSFGYSNTQYF. Combining the CDR3 with reference TRBV7-2 and TRBJ2-3 gives the whole variable domain GAGVSQSPSNKVTEKGKDVELRCDPISGHTALYWYRQSLGQGLEFLIYFQGNSAPDKSGLPSDRFSAERTGGSVSTLTIQRTQQEDSAVYLCASSFGYSNTQYFGPGTRLTVL.

This clonotype has just a few counts. The chain is built from TRBV3-1 and TRBJ2-5; tentative D call: TRBD2 (5 bases). The V gene's germline CDR1 is LGHDT and CDR2 YNNKEL (reference sequence). The CDR3 is 14 residues long. The germline V and J ends were trimmed by 2 bases and 4 bases, with 11 bases remaining between them. The CDR3 nucleotides are TGTGCCAGCAGCCAACCCTCCCGGGGAGAGACCCAGTACTTC. Translating gives CASSQPSRGETQYF.

The chain carries TRBV5-1 and TRBJ1-5; TRBD1 is a possible D gene (6 bases). V lost 4 bases to trimming and J lost 0 bases, with 17 bases between them. CDR1 is SGHRS and CDR2 is YFSETQ in the germline V gene. The CDR3 contains 17 residues. DNA of the CDR3: TGCGCCAGCAGCCGGGGCCCGGACAGCGATAGCAATCAGCCCCAGCATTTT. This sequence encodes CASSRGPDSDSNQPQHF.

The chain has TRBV11-1 and TRBJ2-5; 9 bases agree with TRBD1. Germline V gene lookup returns CDR1 SGHAT and CDR2 FQDESV (reference sequence). The trim removed 5 bases at V and 4 bases at J, leaving 5 bases unmatched. The CDR3 is 14 residues long. The CDR3 DNA reads TGTGCCAGCAGCACTTGGACAGGGGTAGAGACCCAGTACTTC. Translated: CASSTWTGVETQYF.

This clonotype was counted many times. V is TRBV12-5 and J is TRBJ2-1; TRBD1 agrees at 7 bases. The V gene end was trimmed by 4 bases and the J gene end by 3 bases; junction bases not matched to a gene: 9. Germline CDR1 LGHNT, CDR2 FRNRAP. The CDR3 is 16 amino acids. The CDR3 loop reads CASGSIRTGVYNEQFF. CDR3 DNA sequence: TGTGCTAGTGGTTCAATCCGGACAGGCGTCTACAATGAGCAGTTCTTC.

The chain couples TRBV6-5 to TRBJ1-3; D remains unclear. Trimming left V 2 bases short and J 4 bases short, with 9 bases between. This CDR3 region has 14 residues. Germline V gene data show CDR1 as MNHEY and CDR2 as SVGAGI. The CDR3 region is CASSYRKPGNTIYF. CDR3 coding DNA: TGTGCCAGCAGTTACAGGAAGCCCGGAAACACCATATATTTT.